This T cell receptor (beta chain) comes out of a study of shared clonotypes between healthy human individuals. About the study: Aged 18 to 49, the donors were a couple of women and three men. Three plates were used per donor for CD4 naive, three for CD4 memory, two for CD8 naive and one for CD8 memory.

About this clone: Its antigen is undetermined.

Study conclusions and caveats: A reduction in generation probabilities was seen for non-shared clonotypes relative to those shared by all four donors. There were few donors, and this limited the genetic and exposure-history diversity represented.

The V end lost 5 bases, the J end lost 6 bases, and 23 bases lay between the germline ends. Germline V gives CDR1 SGHTA, CDR2 FQGNSA. This CDR3 is built from 16 residues. The table came from immunoSEQ multiplex PCR; TCRdb's copy has only in-frame clones and leaves some out. The sample records more than 1 million clones, more than 75% being singletons. Sequencing used memory CD4+ T cells from PBMCs. Subset indicated: CD45RA-negative fraction. The clonotype originates from a man younger than 35 in good health. Some clones in this sample may be carry-over from other donors' samples. The chain recombines TRBV7-2 with TRBJ2-7, with TRBD1 as a possible D gene (6 bases). Here the CDR3 reads CASSTLSGAPFVEQYF. CDR3 sequence (DNA): TGTGCCAGCAGCACCCTATCAGGGGCCCCTTTTGTCGAGCAGTACTTC.